This is a list of T cell receptor beta chains from one sample in a study of Ad26.COV2.S vaccination and SARS-CoV-2 variants. Only in-frame clones appear in the TCRdb table, and some are missing; sequencing was by immunoSEQ multiplex PCR. Among about 680,000 clones, roughly 90% were seen once, and the ten largest hold approximately 1.5%. The sequenced sample was peripheral blood, obtained in a trial of Ad26.COV2.S vaccine versus placebo. These receptors were obtained from a person aged 18-60 years who received the Ad26.COV2.S COVID-19 vaccine or a placebo. CDR3s include the opening cysteine and the closing phenylalanine or tryptophan. A D gene is named only where the DNA matches it firmly. Clone size, where shown, is once, few, many, or a class for clones that have expanded.

clone_size,v_call,j_call,d_call,cdr3_nt,cdr3_aa
once,TRBV27,TRBJ1-2,-,TGTGCCAGCAGTAGTCAGGGAAGGCAGGGCTACACCTTC,CASSSQGRQGYTF
-,TRBV7-2,TRBJ1-5,TRBD1,TGTGCCAGCAGCCCATACAGGGGGCAGGTTCAGCCCCAGCATTTT,CASSPYRGQVQPQHF
-,TRBV19,TRBJ1-1,-,TGTGCCAGTAAGAGACCTCCGAACACTGAAGCTTTCTTT,CASKRPPNTEAFF
-,TRBV7-9,TRBJ1-5,-,TGTGCCAGCAGCCAACAGGGTAGCAATCAGCCCCAGCATTTT,CASSQQGSNQPQHF
-,TRBV24-1,TRBJ1-5,TRBD1,TGTGCCACCAGTGGCAGACAGGGGGATCAGCCCCAGCATTTT,CATSGRQGDQPQHF
once,TRBV27,TRBJ1-6,-,TGTGCCAGCAGCTTCCGGGAAAATAATTCACCCCTCCACTTT,CASSFRENNSPLHF
-,TRBV5-8,TRBJ2-5,-,TGTGCCAGCAGTCATTACGGTTTCCAAGAGACCCAGTACTTC,CASSHYGFQETQYF
-,TRBV6-5,TRBJ2-6,-,TGTGCCAGTTCCCCGGCTGGGGCCAACGTCCTGACTTTC,CASSPAGANVLTF
-,TRBV27,TRBJ2-1,TRBD2,TGTGCCAGCAGTTTTAGCGGGGCCTACAATGAGCAGTTCTTC,CASSFSGAYNEQFF
-,TRBV18,TRBJ1-5,-,TGTGCCAGCTCTAACATTGGGGGGGAGCCCCAGCATTTT,CASSNIGGEPQHF
-,TRBV24-1,TRBJ1-5,TRBD1,TGTGCCACCAGTTCAGGGGGCGCGAATCAGCCCCAGCATTTT,CATSSGGANQPQHF
once,TRBV19,TRBJ2-1,-,TGTGCCAGTAGCATTAACTACAATGAGCAGTTCTTC,CASSINYNEQFF
-,TRBV9,TRBJ1-3,TRBD1,TGTGCCAGCAGCCCCCGACAGGGAACTGGAAACACCATATATTTT,CASSPRQGTGNTIYF
once,TRBV18,TRBJ1-1,-,TGTGCCAGCTCACCCACGTACGGAATGAACACTGAAGCTTTCTTT,CASSPTYGMNTEAFF
-,TRBV30,TRBJ2-7,TRBD1,TGTGCCTGGAGTGCAGGGGACAGGGTCTCAGTGTACTTC,CAWSAGDRVSVYF
-,TRBV3-1/TRBV3-2,TRBJ1-1,-,TGTGCCAGCAGCCGGGAATGGGGTGGCACTGAAGCTTTCTTT,CASSREWGGTEAFF
-,TRBV7-2,TRBJ2-7,-,TGTGCCAGCAGCCGGGGACACTATGTCTCCTACGAGCAGTACTTC,CASSRGHYVSYEQYF
-,TRBV4-2,TRBJ2-7,-,TGTGCCAGCAGCCAAGAATTGGTAGGGCCGACAATTTCCTACGAGCAGTACTTC,CASSQELVGPTISYEQYF
-,TRBV6-6,TRBJ1-1,-,TGTGCCAGCAGTTACTCGTCCCCCGGGGCACACACTGAAGCTTTCTTT,CASSYSSPGAHTEAFF
-,TRBV7-9,TRBJ2-5,TRBD1,TGTGCCTCAGACAGGGGTTTAGAGACCCAGTACTTC,CASDRGLETQYF
-,TRBV5-8,TRBJ2-1,-,TGTGCCAGCAGCTGGAGGGGGAGCTCCTACAATGAGCAGTTCTTC,CASSWRGSSYNEQFF
-,TRBV29-1,TRBJ2-1,TRBD1,TGCAGCGTTGTTCGGACAGGGGAATACAATGAGCAGTTCTTC,CSVVRTGEYNEQFF
-,TRBV2,TRBJ2-5,-,TGTGCCAGCGGGCAAGAGACCCAGTACTTC,CASGQETQYF
-,TRBV25-1,TRBJ1-2,-,TGTGCCAGCAGTGAGTACCCTCGGGCCGGAGGCAACTATGGCTACACCTTC,CASSEYPRAGGNYGYTF
-,TRBV11-2,TRBJ1-5,-,TGTGCCAGCAGCTTAGATCGAGGACAGCCCCAGCATTTT,CASSLDRGQPQHF
-,TRBV29-1,TRBJ2-1,-,TGCAGCGTTGTAGGCGGGTCGAGCTCCTACAATGAGCAGTTCTTC,CSVVGGSSSYNEQFF
-,TRBV2,TRBJ2-7,TRBD1,TGTGCCAGCAGGGGGACAGGGGGACGACATCCTGCCTACGAGCAGTACTTC,CASRGTGGRHPAYEQYF
-,TRBV4-1,TRBJ2-7,-,TGCGCCAGCAGCCAACCACAGGGCTACGAGCAGTACTTC,CASSQPQGYEQYF
once,TRBV7-8,TRBJ2-1,-,TGTGCCACCTCCGGCCCGTCCTACAATGAGCAGTTCTTC,CATSGPSYNEQFF
-,TRBV11-2,TRBJ2-4,TRBD2,TGTGCCAGCAGCTTAGAACTAGCGGGAGGGTTAAACATTCAGTACTTC,CASSLELAGGLNIQYF
-,TRBV6-5,TRBJ2-5,-,TGTGCCAGCAGTTACAGTGGACGTCGGCAGTACTTC,CASSYSGRRQYF
-,TRBV29-1,TRBJ1-1,-,TGCAGCGCCTTAGAGAACCGCGAAGCTTTCTTT,CSALENREAFF
-,TRBV4-3,TRBJ2-2,-,TGCGCCAGCAGCCAAACAGACAGATCCGGGGAGCTGTTTTTT,CASSQTDRSGELFF